The sequence of this T cell receptor beta chain was determined in a study of T cell changes during pregnancy in multiple sclerosis. V dropped 3 bases and J dropped 4; count of bases not matched to a gene: 4. The length of the CDR3 is 15 residues. CDR1 SGHRS and CDR2 YFSETQ come from the germline V gene. Using immunoSEQ multiplex PCR, the repertoire was profiled, and TCRdb retains in-frame clones only, with some absent. The sample shows about 40,000 clones, around 89% of them seen only once. The sequencing used CD4+ T cells from peripheral blood mononuclear cells, collected in the first trimester of pregnancy. This receptor was identified in a female donor with multiple sclerosis, enrolled in a pregnancy study. The chain links TRBV5-1 to TRBJ2-1; 10 nucleotides line up with TRBD2. CDR3 loop: CASSSTSGTYNEQFF. CDR3 DNA sequence: TGCGCCAGCAGCTCAACTAGCGGGACTTACAATGAGCAGTTCTTC.